This TCR beta chain originates from a study of low-dose radiotherapy and immunotherapy resistance in tumors. Study-level information: Every two weeks, one day ahead of radiation and immunotherapy, cyclophosphamide 200 mg/m2 was given (intravenously).

First-strand cDNA used TRAV- and TRBV-specific primers, covering alpha and beta chains. Using a constant-region primer together with a V-primer adapter, TCRs were subjected to roughly 20 PCR cycles of amplification. TCRdb reprocessed the reads via MiXCR and lists one record per CDR3 protein. The sample carries tens of thousands of distinct CDR3 sequences, 9.4% recorded once. This clonotype was found many times. Documented time point: before trial treatment. Ipilimumab, nivolumab, aspirin, low-dose cyclophosphamide and low-dose radiotherapy were administered to donors. CDR1 is SGHTA and CDR2 is FQGNSA in the germline V gene. The ends were cut back, 5 bases at V and 7 bases at J, with 14 bases in the middle. The CDR3 has 13 residues.

V usage is TRBV7-2 and J usage is TRBJ2-5; TRBD1 might be the D (6 bases). The TCR originated in a male donor with prostate cancer. Sequences were derived from PBMCs, sampled before treatment. As DNA, the CDR3 is TGTGCCAGCAGCGGGGCAGGGGCGGGGACCCAGTACTTC. Protein: CASSGAGAGTQYF.